This T cell receptor (beta chain) was sequenced in a study of shared clonotypes between healthy human individuals (dated by TCRdb to about 2020). As for the study more broadly: A couple of women and three men aged 18 to 49 years were included in the cohort. For each donor, three plates each were used for CD4 naive and CD4 memory, two plates were used for CD8 naive, and one plate was used for CD8 memory. To estimate repertoire size and how much clonotypes are shared between individuals, the study performed deep sequencing of blood TCR repertoires from roughly five healthy adults. To increase sequencing depth and limit assay-specific biases, different laboratories used diverse techniques to prepare libraries and sequence TCR repertoires. Leukapheresis yielded between about 0.94 and 9 billion PBMCs per donor. Study-wide findings and limitations: Incomplete sequencing was indicated by rarefaction of sorted-subset datasets, despite the large sequencing depth. Higher generation probabilities were observed for clonotypes shared by all four sorted-subset donors than for non-shared clonotypes. Because the study included a small number of donors, the genetic and exposure-history diversity represented was limited. Based on pairwise subsampling, the degree of clonotype sharing among donors was expected to be affected by sequencing depth. Estimated clonotype richness was generally larger for naive than for memory subsets. Approximately 5% of naive CD4, 3.5% of naive CD8, approximately 2% of memory CD4, and roughly 0.4% of memory CD8 clonotypes were shared across four donors. Sampling was restricted to blood, and TCR repertoires in tissues likely differ from the TCR repertoires found in blood.

In the germline V gene (reference sequence), CDR1 corresponds to DFQATT and CDR2 to SNEGSKA. For this chain, trimming is 3 bases at the V end and 10 bases at the J end, and the number of junction bases without a gene match is 3. The cysteine opens and the phenylalanine closes a CDR3 of 11 amino acids. CDR3 DNA only is kept here, 33 bases in frame from base 1. A word on this clone: Its binding antigen is unknown. Base-call qualities are not available, and no considerably larger clone is one nucleotide away.

CD8 naive samples were obtained by positive selection for CCR7 among CD45RO-negative cells, yielding a CD45RA+CCR7+ population from which TemRA cells were excluded. The donors were healthy, HIV-negative adults who had no recently reported acute infections or vaccinations. All donors were Caucasian adults living in Nashville, Tennessee, USA. After blood collection by leukapheresis, PBMCs were isolated using Ficoll-Histopaque density gradient centrifugation and then cryopreserved in the vapor phase of liquid nitrogen. Analytical flow cytometry was used to check the purity and quantity of every magnetically sorted T cell population. Each sorted fraction had its genomic DNA isolated and then quantified by UV absorbance on a Nanodrop 2000c. TCR CDR3 regions were amplified from genomic DNA by multiplex PCR using the deep immunoSEQ assay. Extracted genomic DNA from each cell subset was spread evenly across all wells of several immunoSEQ 96-well plates, with each plate serving as a replicate. For sorted subsets, each replicate PCR was loaded with 200 to 250 ng genomic DNA, equivalent to 25,000 to 35,000 T cell genomes. Purified libraries were measured with a Qubit 3.0 fluorometer, size-checked on a Bioanalyzer 2100, and measured again with the KAPA Library Quantification kit. A separate single-read 150-cycle Illumina NextSeq 550 flow cell was used to sequence each immunoSEQ 96-well plate. The authors processed their data as follows. Because the immunoSEQ output included only junctional sequences and no quality scores, the filtering could not be the same as the filtering used for full-length reads. Sequences were annotated with PyIR, a Python wrapper for IgBLAST v1.9, using IMGT germline references to assign V/J genes and CDR3. Reads were filtered out if the reads had weak V/J assignments (E-value above 1e-6), no CDR3, stop codons, out-of-frame junctions, or ambiguous translated residues. V3J clonotypes were defined as sequences sharing an identical inferred V gene, J gene, and CDR3 amino acid sequence. The percentage overlap between two repertoires was calculated by dividing the number of shared unique clonotypes by the size of the smaller repertoire. Three approaches were used to assess repertoire richness: RTK rarefaction, the Chao1 estimator, and Recon v2.1 estimates of unobserved clonotypes. OLGA was used to compute generation probabilities for all TCRbeta clonotypes that the gDNA method yielded from a handful of donors. The table comes from immuneACCESS by way of TCRdb, which keeps in-frame sequences with V and J called. Part of the clones is missing from these tables; in studies checked, under half for an unresolved V gene and the rest for unknown reasons. D and trimming were read from the DNA, whereas the V and J calls and clone size are those reported in that table. This sample gives roughly 770,000 clones in total; roughly 96% of them show up just once. Of the sample, less than 0.25% falls within the top ten clones.

This TCR came from a man under 40 in good health. In this chain, TRBV20-1 is recombined with TRBJ1-1; a stretch of 9 junction bases matches TRBD1. The sample was naive CD8+ T cells sorted from blood. The cell subset or site label, as the study defines it: CD45RA+CCR7+. The CDR3 has the sequence CSARPTGGAFF. Here is the DNA: TGCAGTGCTAGGCCGACAGGGGGAGCTTTCTTT.